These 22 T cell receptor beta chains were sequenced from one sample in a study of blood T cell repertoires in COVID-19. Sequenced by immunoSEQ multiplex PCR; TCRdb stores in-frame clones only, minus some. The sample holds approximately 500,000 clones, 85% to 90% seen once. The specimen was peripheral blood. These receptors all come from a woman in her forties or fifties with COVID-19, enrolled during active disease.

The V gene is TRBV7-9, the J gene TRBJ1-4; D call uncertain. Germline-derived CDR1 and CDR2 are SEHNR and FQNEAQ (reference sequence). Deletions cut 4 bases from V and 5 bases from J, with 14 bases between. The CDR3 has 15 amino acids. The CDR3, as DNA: TGTGCCAGCAGCTCCGGCCGGGGAGGCAATGAAAAACTGTTTTTT. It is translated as CASSSGRGGNEKLFF.

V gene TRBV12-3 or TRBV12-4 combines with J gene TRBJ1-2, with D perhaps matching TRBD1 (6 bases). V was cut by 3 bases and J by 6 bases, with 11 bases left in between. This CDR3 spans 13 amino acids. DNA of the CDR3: TGTGCCAGCAGTTTGAACAGGGAACATGGCTACACCTTC. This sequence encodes CASSLNREHGYTF.

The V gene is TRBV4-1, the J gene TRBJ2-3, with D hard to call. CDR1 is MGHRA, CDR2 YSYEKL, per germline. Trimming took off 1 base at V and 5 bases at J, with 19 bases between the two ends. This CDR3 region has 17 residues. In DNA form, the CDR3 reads TGCGCCAGCAGCCAAGGGGTATATGGGCTCCCGGAAGATACGCAGTATTTT. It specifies CASSQGVYGLPEDTQYF.

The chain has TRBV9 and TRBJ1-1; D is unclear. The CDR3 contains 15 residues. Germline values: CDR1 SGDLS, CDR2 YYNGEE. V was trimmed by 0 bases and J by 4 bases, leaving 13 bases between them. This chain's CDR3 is CASSVALGEGTEAFF. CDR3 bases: TGTGCCAGCAGCGTAGCTCTGGGTGAGGGCACTGAAGCTTTCTTT.

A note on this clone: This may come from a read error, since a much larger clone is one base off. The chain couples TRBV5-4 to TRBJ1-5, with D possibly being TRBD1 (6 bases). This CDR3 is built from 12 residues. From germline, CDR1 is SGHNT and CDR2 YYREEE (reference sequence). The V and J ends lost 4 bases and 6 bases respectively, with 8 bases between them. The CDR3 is CASSQGGQPQHF. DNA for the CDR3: TGTGCCAGCAGCCAAGGGGGTCAGCCCCAGCATTTT. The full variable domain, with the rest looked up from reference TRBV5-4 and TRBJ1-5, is ETGVTQSPTHLIKTRGQQVTLRCSSQSGHNTVSWYQQALGQGPQFIFQYYREEENGRGNFPPRFSGLQFPNYSSELNVNALELDDSALYLCASSQGGQPQHFGDGTRLSIL.

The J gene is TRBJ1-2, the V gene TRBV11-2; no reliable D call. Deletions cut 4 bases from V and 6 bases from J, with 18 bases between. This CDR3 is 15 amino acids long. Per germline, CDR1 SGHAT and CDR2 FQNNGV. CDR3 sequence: CASSSQIGRGHGYTF. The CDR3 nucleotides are TGTGCCAGCAGCTCGCAGATAGGCCGGGGTCATGGCTACACCTTC.

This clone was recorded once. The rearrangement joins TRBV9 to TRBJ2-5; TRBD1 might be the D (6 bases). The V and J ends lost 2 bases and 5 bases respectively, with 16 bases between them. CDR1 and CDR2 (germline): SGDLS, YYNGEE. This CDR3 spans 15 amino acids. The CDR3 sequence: CASSVGTTLGETQYF. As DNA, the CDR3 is TGTGCCAGCAGCGTTGGGACAACCCTGGGGGAGACCCAGTACTTC.

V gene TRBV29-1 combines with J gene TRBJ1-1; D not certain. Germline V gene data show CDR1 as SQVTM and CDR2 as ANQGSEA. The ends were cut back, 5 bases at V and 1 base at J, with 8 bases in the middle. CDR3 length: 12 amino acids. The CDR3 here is CSVTIANTEAFF. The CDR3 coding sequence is TGCAGCGTTACCATAGCGAACACTGAAGCTTTCTTT.

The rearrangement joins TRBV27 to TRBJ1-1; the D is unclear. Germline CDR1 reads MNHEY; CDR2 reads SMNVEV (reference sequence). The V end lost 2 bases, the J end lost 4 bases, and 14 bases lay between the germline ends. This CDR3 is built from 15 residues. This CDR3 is CASSLERARTTEAFF. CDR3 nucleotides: TGTGCCAGCAGTTTAGAGAGGGCTAGGACCACTGAAGCTTTCTTT.

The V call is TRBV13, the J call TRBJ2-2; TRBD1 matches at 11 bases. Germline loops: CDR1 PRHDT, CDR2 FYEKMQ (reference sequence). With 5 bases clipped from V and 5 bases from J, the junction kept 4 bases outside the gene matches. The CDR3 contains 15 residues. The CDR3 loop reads CASSRGQGETGELFF. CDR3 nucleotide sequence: TGTGCCAGCAGCCGGGGACAGGGGGAAACCGGGGAGCTGTTTTTT.

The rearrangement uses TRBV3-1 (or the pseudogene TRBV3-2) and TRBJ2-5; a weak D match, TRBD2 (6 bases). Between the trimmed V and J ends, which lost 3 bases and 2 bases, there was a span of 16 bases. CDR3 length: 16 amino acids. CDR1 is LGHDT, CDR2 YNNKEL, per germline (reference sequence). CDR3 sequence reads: CASSHRAGPLQETQYF. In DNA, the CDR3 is TGTGCCAGCAGCCACCGGGCGGGGCCTTTACAAGAGACCCAGTACTTC.

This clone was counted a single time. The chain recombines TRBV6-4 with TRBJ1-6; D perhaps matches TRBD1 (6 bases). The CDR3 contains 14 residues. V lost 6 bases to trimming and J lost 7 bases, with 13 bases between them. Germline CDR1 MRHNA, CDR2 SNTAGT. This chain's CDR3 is CASSLQGENSPLHF. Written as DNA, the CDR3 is TGTGCCAGCAGCTTACAGGGCGAGAATTCACCCCTCCACTTT.

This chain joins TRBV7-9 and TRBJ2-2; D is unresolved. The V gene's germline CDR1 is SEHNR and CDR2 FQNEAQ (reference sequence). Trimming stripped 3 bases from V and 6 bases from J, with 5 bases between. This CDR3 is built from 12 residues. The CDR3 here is CASSFSPGELFF. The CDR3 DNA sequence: TGTGCCAGCAGCTTCTCCCCCGGGGAGCTGTTTTTT.

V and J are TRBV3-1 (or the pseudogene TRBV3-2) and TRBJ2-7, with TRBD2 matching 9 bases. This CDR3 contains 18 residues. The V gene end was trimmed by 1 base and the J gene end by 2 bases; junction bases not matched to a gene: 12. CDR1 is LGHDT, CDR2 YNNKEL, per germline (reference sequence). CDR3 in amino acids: CASSQGYPSGAAPYEQYF. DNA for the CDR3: TGTGCCAGCAGCCAAGGTTATCCTAGCGGGGCCGCCCCCTACGAGCAGTACTTC.

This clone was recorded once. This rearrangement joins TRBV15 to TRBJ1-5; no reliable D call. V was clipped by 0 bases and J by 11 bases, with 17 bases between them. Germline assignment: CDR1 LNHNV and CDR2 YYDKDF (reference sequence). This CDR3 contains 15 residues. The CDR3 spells CATSRDRSLARTQHF. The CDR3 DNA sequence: TGTGCCACCAGCAGAGATAGGTCTCTGGCGAGGACCCAGCATTTT. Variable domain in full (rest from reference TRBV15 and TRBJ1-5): DAMVIQNPRYQVTQFGKPVTLSCSQTLNHNVMYWYQQKSSQAPKLLFHYYDKDFNNEADTPDNFQSRRPNTSFCFLDIRSPGLGDTAMYLCATSRDRSLARTQHFGDGTRLSIL.

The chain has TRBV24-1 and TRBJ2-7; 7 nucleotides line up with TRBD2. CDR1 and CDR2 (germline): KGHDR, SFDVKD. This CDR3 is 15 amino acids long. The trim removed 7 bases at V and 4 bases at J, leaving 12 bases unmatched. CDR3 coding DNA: TGTGCCACCAGCTATACTAGCGAGGGACCTTACGAGCAGTACTTC. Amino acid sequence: CATSYTSEGPYEQYF.

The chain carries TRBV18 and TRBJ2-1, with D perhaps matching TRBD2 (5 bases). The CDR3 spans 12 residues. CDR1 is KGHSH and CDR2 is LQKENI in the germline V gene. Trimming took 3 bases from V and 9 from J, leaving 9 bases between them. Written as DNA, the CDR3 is TGTGCCAGCTCACCCCTGGGGAGTGAGCAGTTCTTC. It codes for CASSPLGSEQFF.

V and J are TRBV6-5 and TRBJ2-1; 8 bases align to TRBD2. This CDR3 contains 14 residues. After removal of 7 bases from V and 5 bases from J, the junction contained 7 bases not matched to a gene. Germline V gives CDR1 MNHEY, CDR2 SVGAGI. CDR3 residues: CASKERGPDNEQFF. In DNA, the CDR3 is TGTGCCAGCAAGGAGCGGGGGCCTGACAATGAGCAGTTCTTC.

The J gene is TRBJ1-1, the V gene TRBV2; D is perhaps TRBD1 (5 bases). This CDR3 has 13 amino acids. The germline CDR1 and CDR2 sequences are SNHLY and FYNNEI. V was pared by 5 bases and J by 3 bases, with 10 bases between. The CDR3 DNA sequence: TGTGCCAGCAGTTGGGGCAGGGACACTGAAGCTTTCTTT. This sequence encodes CASSWGRDTEAFF.

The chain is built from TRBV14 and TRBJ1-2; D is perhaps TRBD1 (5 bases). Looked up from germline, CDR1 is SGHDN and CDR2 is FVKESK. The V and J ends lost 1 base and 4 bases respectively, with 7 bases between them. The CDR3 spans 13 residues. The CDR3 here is CASSQGTTYGYTF. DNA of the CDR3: TGTGCCAGCAGCCAAGGGACAACCTATGGCTACACCTTC.

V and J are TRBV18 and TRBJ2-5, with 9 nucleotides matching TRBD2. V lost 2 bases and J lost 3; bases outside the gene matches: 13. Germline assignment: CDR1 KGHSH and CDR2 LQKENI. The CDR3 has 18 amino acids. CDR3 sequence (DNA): TGTGCCAGCTCACCAGATAGCGGGGGCTGGAAGGGGGAAGAGACCCAGTACTTC. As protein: CASSPDSGGWKGEETQYF.

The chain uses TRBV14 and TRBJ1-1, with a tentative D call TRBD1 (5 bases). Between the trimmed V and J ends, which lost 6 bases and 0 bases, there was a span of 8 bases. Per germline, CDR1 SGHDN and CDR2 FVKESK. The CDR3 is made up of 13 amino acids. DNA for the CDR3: TGTGCCAGCAGGGAGACAGTGAACACTGAAGCTTTCTTT. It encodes CASRETVNTEAFF.